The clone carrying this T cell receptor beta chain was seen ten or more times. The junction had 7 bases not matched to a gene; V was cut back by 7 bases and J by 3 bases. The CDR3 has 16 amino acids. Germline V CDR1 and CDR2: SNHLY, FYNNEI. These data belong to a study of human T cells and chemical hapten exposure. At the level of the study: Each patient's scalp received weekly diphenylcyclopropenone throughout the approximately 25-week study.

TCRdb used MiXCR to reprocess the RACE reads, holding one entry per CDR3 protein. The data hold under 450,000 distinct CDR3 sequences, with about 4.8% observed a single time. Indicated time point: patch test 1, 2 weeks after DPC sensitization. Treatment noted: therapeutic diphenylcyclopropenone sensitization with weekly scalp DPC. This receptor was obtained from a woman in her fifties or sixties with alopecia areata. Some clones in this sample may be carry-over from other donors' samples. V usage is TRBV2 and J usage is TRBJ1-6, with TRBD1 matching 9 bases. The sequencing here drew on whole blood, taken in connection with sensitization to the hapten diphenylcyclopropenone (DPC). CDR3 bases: TGTGCCAGCACCGGGGACAGGGCAATCTATAATTCACCCCTCCACTTT. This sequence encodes CASTGDRAIYNSPLHF.